The rows below give T cell receptor beta chains drawn from one sample of a study of cytomegalovirus exposure and HLA in healthy donors. Sequencing used immunoSEQ multiplex PCR; TCRdb keeps in-frame clones, though not all of them. This sample has about 85,000 clones, with about 80% found just once. Material: PBMCs. These receptors originate from a woman aged 50 to 60 in good health and CMV-seropositive. Both conserved end residues are part of each CDR3. A D gene is named only where the DNA matches it firmly. Clone size appears in some rows only: once, few, many, or a class for an expanded clone.

>TRBV6-1|-|TRBJ2-5|-|12
CASSEQGYEQYF
TGTGCCAGCAGTGAACAGGGGTATGAGCAGTACTTC
>TRBV7-9|-|TRBJ1-4|-|15
CASSEGQGSNEKLFF
TGTGCCAGCAGCGAGGGTCAAGGGAGTAATGAAAAACTGTTTTTT
>TRBV5-4|TRBD1|TRBJ2-3|-|16
CASSLGAGNRGGTQYF
TGTGCCAGCAGCTTGGGGGCTGGGAACAGGGGTGGCACGCAGTATTTT
>TRBV5-1|-|TRBJ2-7|-|12
CASSLDRYEQYF
TGCGCCAGCAGCTTGGATCGCTACGAGCAGTACTTC
>TRBV5-8|TRBD1|TRBJ1-5|-|15
CASSGGTGGAQPQHF
TGTGCCAGCAGCGGCGGGACAGGGGGCGCCCAGCCCCAGCATTTT
>TRBV7-8|TRBD1|TRBJ1-5|-|18
CASSSGLTGTGPNQPQHF
TGTGCCAGCAGCTCGGGCTTAACCGGGACAGGGCCCAATCAGCCCCAGCATTTT
>TRBV10-1|-|TRBJ2-5|-|14
CASSQGQSGETQYF
TGCGCCAGCAGCCAAGGACAGTCGGGAGAGACCCAGTACTTC
>TRBV6-6|-|TRBJ2-1|-|14
CASSSSFLYNEQFF
TGTGCCAGCAGTTCTTCCTTCCTCTACAATGAGCAGTTCTTC
>TRBV19|TRBD1|TRBJ1-1|-|14
CASSTGGGGTEAFF
TGTGCCAGTAGTACAGGGGGCGGAGGCACTGAAGCTTTCTTT
>TRBV5-1|-|TRBJ1-2|-|12
CASSLDSYGYTF
TGCGCCAGCAGCCTGGACAGCTATGGCTACACCTTC
>TRBV7-9|-|TRBJ2-5|-|15
CASSLEIAEQETQYF
TGTGCCAGCAGCTTAGAAATAGCGGAACAAGAGACCCAGTACTTC
>TRBV20-1|-|TRBJ1-1|once|11
CSATGQDEAFF
TGCAGTGCTACAGGGCAAGATGAAGCTTTCTTT
>TRBV5-1|TRBD2|TRBJ2-5|-|19
CASSSYGGTSGGLQETQYF
TGCGCCAGCAGCTCCTACGGGGGGACTAGCGGGGGGCTCCAAGAGACCCAGTACTTC
>TRBV5-4|TRBD2|TRBJ2-3|-|17
CASSFYLAGSGTDTQYF
TGTGCCAGCAGCTTTTATCTAGCGGGGAGTGGTACAGATACGCAGTATTTT
>TRBV7-6|-|TRBJ2-3|once|16
CASSFMGGDGTDTQYF
TGTGCCAGCAGCTTTATGGGAGGAGACGGAACAGATACGCAGTATTTT
>TRBV4-1|TRBD2|TRBJ2-7|-|17
CASSQDPGTRKYGEQYF
TGCGCCAGCAGCCAAGACCCCGGGACTAGAAAGTACGGCGAGCAGTACTTC
>TRBV5-6|-|TRBJ2-1|-|16
CASSNLIDSGYNEQFF
TGTGCCAGCAGCAACCTTATAGACAGTGGTTACAATGAGCAGTTCTTC
>TRBV6-6|-|TRBJ1-3|few|13
CASSDSAGNTIYF
TGTGCCAGCAGCGACAGTGCCGGAAACACCATATATTTT
>TRBV5-1|TRBD1|TRBJ2-7|few|15
CASSLEGDRDGEQYF
TGCGCCAGCAGCTTGGAGGGGGACAGGGACGGCGAGCAGTACTTC
>TRBV1|-|TRBJ2-7|-|11
CTSRPAGEQYF
TGCACCAGCAGGCCGGCCGGGGAGCAGTACTTC
>TRBV30|-|TRBJ1-1|once|14
CACGDDTWNTEAFF
TGTGCCTGTGGTGATGACACCTGGAACACTGAAGCTTTCTTT
>TRBV6-5|TRBD1|TRBJ1-2|-|14
CASLRDRGGYGYTF
TGTGCCAGTTTAAGGGACAGGGGGGGATATGGCTACACCTTC
>TRBV2|-|TRBJ2-7|-|14
CASSYRGGTYEQYF
TGTGCCAGCAGTTACAGGGGGGGGACCTACGAGCAGTACTTC
>TRBV19|-|TRBJ2-2|-|16
CASSIGQVIGSGELFF
TGTGCCAGTAGTATAGGACAGGTTATCGGGTCCGGGGAGCTGTTTTTT
>TRBV29-1|TRBD2|TRBJ2-1|once|13
CSVETSGYNEQFF
TGCAGCGTTGAGACTAGCGGCTACAATGAGCAGTTCTTC
>TRBV6-5|TRBD1|TRBJ1-1|-|16
CASSYYRGRGRTEAFF
TGTGCCAGCAGTTACTATCGGGGCAGGGGGCGGACTGAAGCTTTCTTT
>TRBV11-2|-|TRBJ2-1|-|13
CASSLGGPIIGFF
TGTGCCAGCAGCTTAGGAGGGCCGATTATAGGGTTCTTC
>TRBV11-2|-|TRBJ2-5|once|15
CASSPARAAAETQYF
TGTGCCAGCAGCCCCGCCAGAGCGGCCGCAGAGACCCAGTACTTC
>TRBV6-1|-|TRBJ2-3|-|11
CASNITDTQYF
TGTGCCAGCAATATCACAGATACGCAGTATTTT
>TRBV7-9|-|TRBJ1-1|-|16
CASSSPGRKGLTEAFF
TGTGCCAGCAGCTCCCCGGGTCGAAAGGGGTTAACTGAAGCTTTCTTT
>TRBV5-5|-|TRBJ2-2|-|16
CASSWPGTPPIGELFF
TGTGCCAGCAGCTGGCCGGGGACACCCCCAATCGGGGAGCTGTTTTTT
>TRBV27|TRBD1|TRBJ1-1|few|16
CASSRTGIGLGTEAFF
TGTGCCAGCAGTCGGACAGGGATTGGATTGGGGACTGAAGCTTTCTTT
>TRBV7-8|-|TRBJ2-1|-|14
CASSLWALSHEQFF
TGTGCCAGCAGCTTATGGGCTCTTTCCCATGAGCAGTTCTTC
>TRBV7-3|-|TRBJ1-1|-|13
CASSSQVNTEAFF
TGTGCCAGCAGCTCACAGGTGAACACTGAAGCTTTCTTT
>TRBV10-3|-|TRBJ1-2|-|17
CAIRAGQGGGSNYGYTF
TGTGCCATCAGGGCTGGGCAGGGTGGTGGGTCTAACTATGGCTACACCTTC
>TRBV5-4|-|TRBJ2-5|-|14
CASSLGRNQETQYF
TGTGCCAGCAGCTTGGGGCGGAACCAAGAGACCCAGTACTTC
>TRBV29-1|-|TRBJ2-5|-|14
CSVVPGLAQETQYF
TGCAGCGTTGTGCCCGGCCTAGCCCAAGAGACCCAGTACTTC
>TRBV6-5|-|TRBJ1-2|-|14
CASSTRGVNYGYTF
TGTGCCAGCAGTACCCGGGGGGTAAACTATGGCTACACCTTC
>TRBV6-6|-|TRBJ1-1|-|10
CASRATEAFF
TGTGCCAGCAGGGCTACTGAAGCTTTCTTT
>TRBV5-1|TRBD2|TRBJ2-5|few|16
CASSLNSGGAGETQYF
TGCGCCAGCAGCCTGAATAGCGGGGGGGCGGGAGAGACCCAGTACTTC
>TRBV6-5|-|TRBJ2-5|-|14
CASSTNRNQETQYF
TGTGCCAGCTCGACCAACAGGAACCAAGAGACCCAGTACTTC
>TRBV7-6|TRBD2|TRBJ2-3|few|16
CASSPSGGGITDTQYF
TGTGCCAGCAGCCCCTCGGGGGGGGGTATCACAGATACGCAGTATTTT
>TRBV5-1|-|TRBJ1-1|-|16
CASSLFWEGRGTEAFF
TGCGCCAGCAGCTTGTTCTGGGAGGGAAGAGGCACTGAAGCTTTCTTT
>TRBV5-1|-|TRBJ2-5|-|11
CASSFRETQYF
TGCGCCAGCAGCTTTAGAGAGACCCAGTACTTC
>TRBV27|TRBD2|TRBJ2-1|-|15
CASSRYGGGNNEQFF
TGTGCCAGCAGTAGGTACGGCGGGGGGAACAATGAGCAGTTCTTC
>TRBV2|-|TRBJ2-6|-|17
CASRYGQSDSGANVLTF
TGTGCCAGCAGATACGGACAGTCCGACTCTGGGGCCAACGTCCTGACTTTC